The clone carrying this T cell receptor (beta chain) was seen many times. Its cognate antigen is unknown. The V gene's germline CDR1 is SGHAT and CDR2 FQNNGV. The CDR3 length is 13 residues. V lost 5 bases to trimming and J lost 3 bases, with 10 bases between them. The data were obtained in a study of T cells after posttransplantation cyclophosphamide. Findings and limits, study-wide: TRB clonality was highly associated with recipient CMV seropositivity and reactivation.

The data were produced by immunoSEQ multiplex PCR, yet TCRdb's version contains in-frame clones alone and is incomplete. Listed for the sample are approximately 24,000 clones, none seen a single time. Peripheral blood was collected from the related graft donor on the marrow donation day. The clonotype comes from a woman aged 55-69 years in good health, CMV-negative, and a related stem cell transplant donor. Sequences were obtained from PBMCs. The chain is built from TRBV11-2 and TRBJ2-5; TRBD1 might be the D (5 bases). The CDR3 coding sequence is TGTGCCAGCAGCCAGGACACCAAAGAGACCCAGTACTTC. As protein: CASSQDTKETQYF.